The table lists the clone carrying this TCR beta chain with a few counts. This entry comes from a study of regulatory T cells in long-lasting Graves disease. Arm-PCR with iRepertoire HTBI primers amplified the CDR3 regions for these TCR beta libraries. TCRdb re-derived calls from the multiplex PCR reads in MiXCR, one entry per CDR3 protein. The sample shows some 280,000 distinct CDR3 sequences, around a fifth of them seen only once. The time point here: persistent/refractory GD, antithyroid drugs over 5 years with positive TRAb. There was RNA extracted from PBMCs, and the TCR library was made from it. V lost 5 bases to trimming and J lost 0 bases; unmatched junction nucleotides: 12. The CDR3 is 17 amino acids. Germline V lookup: CDR1 SQVTM, CDR2 ANQGSEA.

The source of this sequence is a female donor with Graves disease. This rearrangement joins TRBV29-1 to TRBJ2-5; 10 bases line up with TRBD2. The sequencing used peripheral blood mononuclear cells (PBMCs), collected when the disease was refractory, from a patient treated with antithyroid drugs. DNA of the CDR3: TGCAGCGTTATGGATAGCGGGAGGCTTGGGGACCAAGAGACCCAGTACTTC. It specifies CSVMDSGRLGDQETQYF.